These 3 T cell receptor beta chains were sequenced from one sample in a study of cytomegalovirus exposure and HLA in healthy donors. PCR involved 60 Vbeta and 13 Jbeta primers. TCRdb keeps only in-frame clones here, not all; method: immunoSEQ multiplex PCR. Here the sample spans roughly 130,000 clones, approximately 68% being singletons. The sequenced sample consisted of PBMCs. The receptors were sampled from a young man in good health and CMV-seropositive.

The CDR3 here is CASSVAGSGAAGELFF. CDR3 DNA sequence: TGTGCCAGCAGCGTAGCGGGCAGCGGGGCTGCCGGGGAGCTGTTTTTT. The genes are TRBV9 and TRBJ2-2, with TRBD2 matching 7 bases. The germline CDR1 and CDR2 sequences are SGDLS and YYNGEE. V dropped 0 bases and J dropped 6; count of bases not matched to a gene: 8. The CDR3 totals 16 residues. Supplemented by reference TRBV9 and TRBJ2-2, the full variable domain reads DSGVTQTPKHLITATGQRVTLRCSPRSGDLSVYWYQQSLDQGLQFLIQYYNGEERAKGNILERFSAQQFPDLHSELNLSSLELGDSALYFCASSVAGSGAAGELFFGEGSRLTVL.

CDR3 bases: TGTGCCAGCAGTTTGGTGGGGGGACAGGGATACTACGAGCAGTACTTC. It is translated as CASSLVGGQGYYEQYF. The genes are TRBV27 and TRBJ2-7, with 9 positions matching TRBD1. This CDR3 region has 16 residues. The J segment lost 3 bases and the V segment lost 3 bases, leaving 9 bases of the junction unmatched. Looked up from germline, CDR1 is MNHEY and CDR2 is SMNVEV (reference sequence).

The gene calls are TRBV5-1 and TRBJ1-2; D unclear. This CDR3 region has 15 residues. Per germline, CDR1 SGHRS and CDR2 YFSETQ. V was pared by 0 bases and J by 7 bases, with 16 bases between. Here the CDR3 DNA reads TGCGCCAGCAGCTTGGAGGGAGGTCTTGGTCCTGGCTACACCTTC. Residues: CASSLEGGLGPGYTF.